This T cell receptor beta chain was recorded in a study of blood T cell repertoires in COVID-19. In the original analysis: Amplification from reference gene primers served as the basis for estimated nucleated cell counts. Here immunoSEQ multiplex PCR was the method, and the copy in TCRdb shows in-frame clones only, minus some. The DNA was the basis for D and trimming; V, J and clone size are from that table. The table records under 250,000 clones, about 87% of them present only once. The CDR3 covers 14 residues. Per the germline V gene, CDR1 is SNHLY and CDR2 is FYNNEI. The ends were cut back, 5 bases at V and 2 bases at J, with 12 bases in the middle.

The TCR originated in a woman in her twenties or thirties with acute COVID-19. The sequenced sample was PBMCs or T cells enriched from blood (not recorded which). V gene TRBV2 combines with J gene TRBJ1-2; possible D gene TRBD1, 5 bases. Written as DNA, the CDR3 is TGTGCCAGCAGTACGTCACGGGGGAACTATGGCTACACCTTC. It yields the protein CASSTSRGNYGYTF. Full variable domain (missing parts from reference TRBV2 and TRBJ1-2): EPEVTQTPSHQVTQMGQEVILRCVPISNHLYFYWYRQILGQKVEFLVSFYNNEISEKSEIFDDQFSVERPDGSNFTLKIRSTKLEDSAMYFCASSTSRGNYGYTFGSGTRLTVV.